The 16 T cell receptor beta chains below all came from one sample that was sequenced in a study of Ad26.COV2.S vaccination and SARS-CoV-2 variants. Clones were read by immunoSEQ multiplex PCR, and TCRdb kept only the in-frame ones, dropping some. This sample carries 150,000 to 200,000 clones, around 88% of them seen once, and the ten largest clones take 5% to 7%. Sequencing used peripheral blood, obtained after recovery from COVID-19. These receptors were taken from a human donor who had recovered from COVID-19.

The rearrangement uses TRBV6-1 and TRBJ2-3, with TRBD2 matching over 9 bases. V shed 3 bases, J shed 1 base, and the junction held 2 bases outside the gene matches. Germline loops: CDR1 MNHNS, CDR2 SASEGT. The CDR3 has 15 residues. DNA of the CDR3: TGTGCCAGCAGTGACGCGGGGGGGCGCACAGATACGCAGTATTTT. Its translation is CASSDAGGRTDTQYF.

This clone was counted once. In DNA, the CDR3 is TGCGCCAGCAGCTGGCAGGGTGGGGCCAACGTCCTGACTTTC. This encodes CASSWQGGANVLTF. The V and J genes are TRBV5-1 and TRBJ2-6; TRBD1 might be the D (5 bases). Trimming shortened V by 3 bases and J by 3 bases, and 7 bases separated the two germline ends. The CDR3 consists of 14 residues. Germline assignment: CDR1 SGHRS and CDR2 YFSETQ.

The chain links TRBV11-3 to TRBJ1-1; tentative D call: TRBD1 (5 bases). Trimming pared 5 bases from V and 0 bases from J, leaving 10 bases between. Germline CDR1 and CDR2: SGHNT and YENEEA. The CDR3 runs to 14 residues. The CDR3 nucleotides read TGTGCCAGCAGCGCGGGACGGCTGAACACTGAAGCTTTCTTT. This encodes CASSAGRLNTEAFF.

The chain combines TRBV19 with TRBJ1-1, with D possibly being TRBD1 (6 bases). The CDR3 runs to 13 residues. Looked up from germline, CDR1 is LNHDA and CDR2 is SQIVND (reference sequence). V lost 7 bases and J 1 base, leaving 10 bases between the germline ends. This CDR3 reads CASKQGQNTEAFF. The CDR3 DNA follows: TGTGCCAGTAAACAGGGTCAGAACACTGAAGCTTTCTTT.

In DNA form, the CDR3 reads TGTGCCAGCAGTCTGGGGACAGAGCCCAATGAGCAGTTCTTC. It specifies CASSLGTEPNEQFF. The chain carries TRBV27 and TRBJ2-1, with 7 bases that match TRBD1. J lost 6 bases, V lost 5 bases, and 7 bases had no gene match. The V gene's germline CDR1 is MNHEY and CDR2 SMNVEV (reference sequence). There are 14 residues in the CDR3.

The J gene is TRBJ2-7, the V gene TRBV5-1; possible D gene TRBD1, 6 bases. CDR1 is SGHRS, CDR2 YFSETQ, per germline. V was trimmed by 1 base and J by 2 bases, leaving 13 bases between them. This CDR3 spans 15 amino acids. The CDR3 nucleotides read TGCGCCAGCAGCTTGAGGCGGACAGCTACCTACGAGCAGTACTTC. Translated: CASSLRRTATYEQYF. Based on the CDR3 plus reference TRBV5-1 and TRBJ2-7, the full variable domain is KAGVTQTPRYLIKTRGQQVTLSCSPISGHRSVSWYQQTPGQGLQFLFEYFSETQRNKGNFPGRFSGRQFSNSRSEMNVSTLELGDSALYLCASSLRRTATYEQYFGPGTRLTVT.

The chain couples TRBV27 to TRBJ1-2; TRBD1 matches 7 bases. With 6 bases clipped from V and 3 bases from J, the junction kept 4 bases outside the gene matches. Per germline, CDR1 MNHEY and CDR2 SMNVEV (reference sequence). CDR3 length: 13 residues. CDR3 protein: CASRPGTDYGYTF. CDR3 nucleotides: TGTGCCAGCAGGCCCGGGACAGACTATGGCTACACCTTC.

The V gene is TRBV5-1, the J gene TRBJ2-1; 9 bases map to TRBD1. Trimming removed 0 bases from V and 8 bases from J; junction bases left unmatched: 9. The germline V gene encodes CDR1 SGHRS and CDR2 YFSETQ. This CDR3 has 16 residues. CDR3 bases: TGCGCCAGCAGCTTGGACCGGGACAGGGTTATAGATGAGCAGTTCTTC. This codes for CASSLDRDRVIDEQFF.

This clone was counted once. This sequence joins TRBV30 and TRBJ2-6; D remains unclear. V shed 5 bases and J shed 0 bases, with 5 bases lying between them. In germline, CDR1 is GTSNPN, CDR2 SVGIG (reference sequence). The CDR3 loop spans 13 amino acids. This chain's CDR3 is CAWLLSGANVLTF. DNA for the CDR3: TGTGCCTGGCTCCTCTCTGGGGCCAACGTCCTGACTTTC.

The V gene is TRBV6-5, the J gene TRBJ2-2, with D unclear. Germline CDR1 and CDR2: MNHEY and SVGAGI. V was cut by 5 bases and J by 3 bases, with 4 bases left in between. The CDR3 is made up of 12 amino acids. CDR3 nucleotide sequence: TGTGCCAGCAGTACTTACACCGGGGAGCTGTTTTTT. Its translation is CASSTYTGELFF.

The chain carries TRBV27 and TRBJ2-2, with D unresolved. The CDR3 is 17 residues long. The V gene lost 3 bases and the J gene lost 5 bases, with 19 bases spanning the gap. Germline CDR1 reads MNHEY; CDR2 reads SMNVEV (reference sequence). This chain's CDR3 is CASSLVPRLYRTGELFF. The CDR3 DNA is TGTGCCAGCAGTTTGGTGCCCAGGCTGTACCGGACCGGGGAGCTGTTTTTT.

The V gene is TRBV4-1, the J gene TRBJ2-7; D not certain. Trimming stripped 4 bases from V and 2 bases from J, with 9 bases between. The germline gives CDR1 MGHRA, CDR2 YSYEKL. The CDR3 covers 13 residues. CDR3 DNA sequence: TGCGCCAGCAGCCCGGCCACAACCTACGAGCAGTACTTC. Translated, it gives CASSPATTYEQYF.

This clone was recorded only once. The CDR3 sequence: CASSAGLAGVVDTQYF. CDR3 bases: TGTGCCAGCAGTGCCGGACTAGCGGGGGTGGTAGATACGCAGTATTTT. The chain has TRBV2 and TRBJ2-3; TRBD2 matches 13 bases. The germline gives CDR1 SNHLY, CDR2 FYNNEI. The CDR3 has 16 amino acids. The V segment lost 4 bases and the J segment 5 bases; nucleotides outside the gene matches: 6.

The chain couples TRBV6-5 to TRBJ2-3; no firm D call. Trimming shortened V by 6 bases and J by 2 bases, and 9 bases separated the two germline ends. The V gene's germline CDR1 is MNHEY and CDR2 SVGAGI. CDR3 length equals 13 residues. CDR3 sequence (DNA): TGTGCCAGCAGATCTCGGGTCACAGATACGCAGTATTTT. It yields the protein CASRSRVTDTQYF.

The chain employs TRBV19 and TRBJ1-6; 7 bases agree with TRBD1. The CDR3 contains 15 residues. From germline, CDR1 is LNHDA and CDR2 SQIVND (reference sequence). J gave up 7 bases and V 5 bases, and 8 bases lay outside the gene matches. The chain's CDR3 is CASSSPTGWNSPLHF. CDR3 nucleotides: TGTGCCAGTAGTTCCCCGACAGGGTGGAATTCACCCCTCCACTTT.

The V and J genes are TRBV7-8 and TRBJ2-7, with 8 bases aligning to TRBD2. CDR1 and CDR2 (germline): SGHVS, FQNEAQ. V dropped 5 bases and J dropped 6; count of bases not matched to a gene: 9. CDR3 length equals 14 residues. The CDR3 protein is CASSKETSVFEQYF. CDR3 bases: TGTGCCAGCAGCAAAGAGACTAGCGTCTTCGAGCAGTACTTC.